Reported below is one TCR beta chain. cDNA serving as the sequencing template came from extracted, reverse transcribed RNA. Measured with immunoSEQ multiplex PCR; TCRdb has only the in-frame clones, and not every one. The sample has some 170,000 clones, roughly 60% seen once. These data belong to a study of CD8+ T cells in alopecia areata. V lost 0 bases to trimming and J lost 14 bases, with 13 bases between them. The CDR3 runs 12 residues. Germline-derived CDR1 and CDR2 are KGHSH and LQKENI. Sequencing used CD4+ T cells sorted from blood, obtained at week 0. The source is a human donor with alopecia areata. The V call is TRBV18, the J call TRBJ2-5; possibly TRBD1 for D (7 bases). The CDR3 DNA follows: TGTGCCAGCTCACCACCTGCGGGACAGTCCTACTTC. It codes for CASSPPAGQSYF.